This entry features one TCR beta chain sequence. The antigen remains undetermined. A single base separates this from a much larger clone, so it may be a read error. The ends were cut back, 3 bases at V and 6 bases at J, with 11 bases in the middle. This CDR3 is built from 12 residues. Germline lookup yields CDR1 DFQATT and CDR2 SNEGSKA (reference sequence). Full-length variable regions came from constant-region reverse primers plus semi-nested Nested Universal Primer A PCR. Each CDR3 protein gets one entry after TCRdb re-called the 5' RACE reads with MiXCR. Of some 32,000 distinct CDR3 sequences in the sample, about a quarter are singletons; the top ten hold around 2.3%. The sorted Tregs were CD4+CD25+CD127-/low cells. Regarding the study as a whole: In terms of TCR gene usage, tumor memory CD4+ T cells clustered together with blood and lymph node memory CD4+ cells, as well as with lymph node naive CD4+ cells.

The source is a female donor with breast cancer. This chain links TRBV20-1 with TRBJ1-1; possibly TRBD1 for D (5 bases). The sequenced material came from tumor-infiltrating Tregs sorted from the breast tumor. This chain's CDR3 is CSARPGEAEAFF. The CDR3 DNA follows: TGCAGTGCTAGGCCGGGGGAAGCTGAAGCTTTCTTT.